The clone carrying this TCR beta chain appeared a few times. Its cognate antigen is unknown. TCRdb passed the reads through MiXCR, listing each CDR3 protein once. The sample includes roughly 500,000 distinct CDR3 sequences, about 42% of them seen just once. This sample stems from a study of T cell repertoires in cytomegalovirus infection. CDR1 is SGHVS and CDR2 is FQNEAQ in the germline V gene. CDR3 length equals 16 residues. V shed 1 base, J shed 3 bases, and the junction held 5 bases outside the gene matches. This clonotype was sampled from a human donor in good health (CMV status not recorded). Some clones in this sample may be carry-over from other donors' samples. The chain links TRBV7-8 to TRBJ2-7; TRBD2 matches 11 bases. The specimen was cultured PBMCs, collected from culture after CMV antigen stimulation. The CDR3 protein is CASSLGASGGIYEQYF. In DNA, the CDR3 is TGTGCCAGCAGCTTAGGGGCTAGCGGGGGGATCTACGAGCAGTACTTC. Based on the CDR3 plus reference TRBV7-8 and TRBJ2-7, the full variable domain is GAGVSQSPRYKVAKRGQDVALRCDPISGHVSLFWYQQALGQGPEFLTYFQNEAQLDKSGLPSDRFFAERPEGSVSTLKIQRTQQEDSAVYLCASSLGASGGIYEQYFGPGTRLTVT.